This T cell receptor (beta chain) was found in a study of Ad26.COV2.S vaccination and SARS-CoV-2 variants. Per the germline V gene, CDR1 is SGHDT and CDR2 is YYEEEE. CDR3 length: 14 residues. Trimming cost V 2 bases and J 4 bases, with 12 bases left between them. Profiling relied on immunoSEQ multiplex PCR, and the TCRdb table lists in-frame clones only, not all of them. The sample has 450,000 to 550,000 clones, roughly nine tenths seen once. Treatment described: about 20 received Ad26.COV2.S at low or high dose, single or two shots; 5 received placebo; per-sample allocation not given. Vaccine and placebo recipients were sampled on day 63 after the first injection.

Sequencing was performed on peripheral blood, taken in a trial of Ad26.COV2.S vaccine versus placebo. The chain carries TRBV5-6 and TRBJ1-1, with D perhaps TRBD1 (6 bases). This sequence was found in a person between 18 and 59 years old who received the Ad26.COV2.S COVID-19 vaccine or a placebo. CDR3 DNA: TGTGCCAGCAGCTTAGGGGCAGGGGTCACTGAAGCTTTCTTT. This codes for CASSLGAGVTEAFF. Based on the CDR3 plus reference TRBV5-6 and TRBJ1-1, the full variable domain is DAGVTQSPTHLIKTRGQQVTLRCSPKSGHDTVSWYQQALGQGPQFIFQYYEEEERQRGNFPDRFSGHQFPNYSSELNVNALLLGDSALYLCASSLGAGVTEAFFGQGTRLTVV.